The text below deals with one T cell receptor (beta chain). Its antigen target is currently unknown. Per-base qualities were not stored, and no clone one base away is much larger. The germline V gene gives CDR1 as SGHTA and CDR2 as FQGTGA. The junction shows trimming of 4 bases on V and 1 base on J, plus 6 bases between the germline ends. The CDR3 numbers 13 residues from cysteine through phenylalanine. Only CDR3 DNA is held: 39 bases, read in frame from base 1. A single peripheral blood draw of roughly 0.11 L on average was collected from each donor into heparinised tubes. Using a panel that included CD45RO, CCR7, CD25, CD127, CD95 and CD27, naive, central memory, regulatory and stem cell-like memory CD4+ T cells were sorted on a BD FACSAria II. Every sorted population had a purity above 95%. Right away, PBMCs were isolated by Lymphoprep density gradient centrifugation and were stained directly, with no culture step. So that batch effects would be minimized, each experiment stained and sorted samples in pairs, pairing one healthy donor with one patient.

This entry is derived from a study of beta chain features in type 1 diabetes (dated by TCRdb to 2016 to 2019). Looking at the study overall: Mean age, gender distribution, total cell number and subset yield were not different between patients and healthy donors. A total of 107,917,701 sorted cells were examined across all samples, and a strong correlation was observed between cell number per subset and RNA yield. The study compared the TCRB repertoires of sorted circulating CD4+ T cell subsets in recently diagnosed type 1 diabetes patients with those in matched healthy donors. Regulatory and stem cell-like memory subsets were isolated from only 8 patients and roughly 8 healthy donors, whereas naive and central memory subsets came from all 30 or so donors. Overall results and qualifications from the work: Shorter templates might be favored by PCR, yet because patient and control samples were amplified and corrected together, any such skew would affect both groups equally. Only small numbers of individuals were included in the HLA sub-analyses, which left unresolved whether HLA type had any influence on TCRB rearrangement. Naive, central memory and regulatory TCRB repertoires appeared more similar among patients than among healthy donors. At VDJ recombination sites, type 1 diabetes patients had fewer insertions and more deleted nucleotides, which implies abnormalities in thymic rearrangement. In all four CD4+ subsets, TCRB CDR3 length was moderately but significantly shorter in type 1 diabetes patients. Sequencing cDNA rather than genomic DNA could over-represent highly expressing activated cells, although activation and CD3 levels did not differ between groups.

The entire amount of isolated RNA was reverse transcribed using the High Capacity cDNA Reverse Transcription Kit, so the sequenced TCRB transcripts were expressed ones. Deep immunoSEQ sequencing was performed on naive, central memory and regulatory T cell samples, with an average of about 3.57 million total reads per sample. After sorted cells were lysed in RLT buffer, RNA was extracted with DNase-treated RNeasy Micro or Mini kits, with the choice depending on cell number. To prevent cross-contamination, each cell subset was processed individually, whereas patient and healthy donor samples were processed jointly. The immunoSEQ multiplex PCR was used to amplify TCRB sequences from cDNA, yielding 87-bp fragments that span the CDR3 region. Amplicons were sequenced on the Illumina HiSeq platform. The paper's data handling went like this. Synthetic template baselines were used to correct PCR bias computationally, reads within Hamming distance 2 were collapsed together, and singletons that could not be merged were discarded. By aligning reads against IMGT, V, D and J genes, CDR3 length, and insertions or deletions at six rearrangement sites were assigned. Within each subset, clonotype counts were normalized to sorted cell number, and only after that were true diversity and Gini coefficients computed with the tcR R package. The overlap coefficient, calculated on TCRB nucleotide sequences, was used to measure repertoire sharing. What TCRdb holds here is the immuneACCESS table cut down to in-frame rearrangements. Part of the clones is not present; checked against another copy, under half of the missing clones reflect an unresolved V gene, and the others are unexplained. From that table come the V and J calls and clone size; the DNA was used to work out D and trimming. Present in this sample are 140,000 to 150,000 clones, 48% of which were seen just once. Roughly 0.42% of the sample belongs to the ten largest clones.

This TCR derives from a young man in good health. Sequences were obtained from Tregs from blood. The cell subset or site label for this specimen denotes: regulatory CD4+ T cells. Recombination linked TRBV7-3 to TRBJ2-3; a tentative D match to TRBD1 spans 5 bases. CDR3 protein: CASSSRGTDTQYF. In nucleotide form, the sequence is TGTGCCAGCAGCTCCAGGGGCACAGATACGCAGTATTTT.